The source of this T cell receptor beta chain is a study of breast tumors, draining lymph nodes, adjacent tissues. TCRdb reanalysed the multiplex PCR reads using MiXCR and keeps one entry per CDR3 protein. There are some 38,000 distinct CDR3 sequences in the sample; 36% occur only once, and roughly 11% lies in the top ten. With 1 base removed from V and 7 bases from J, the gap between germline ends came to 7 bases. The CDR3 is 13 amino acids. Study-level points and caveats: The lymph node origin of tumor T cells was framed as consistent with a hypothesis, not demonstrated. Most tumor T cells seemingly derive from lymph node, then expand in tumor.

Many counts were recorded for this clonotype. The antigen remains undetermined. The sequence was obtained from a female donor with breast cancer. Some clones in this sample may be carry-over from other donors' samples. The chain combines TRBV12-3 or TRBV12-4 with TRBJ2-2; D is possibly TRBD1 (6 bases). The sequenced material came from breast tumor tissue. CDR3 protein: CASSLDRVGELFF. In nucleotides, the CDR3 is TGTGCCAGCAGTTTAGACAGGGTCGGGGAGCTGTTTTTT.